This entry lists 23 T cell receptor beta chains sequenced from one sample in a study of Ad26.COV2.S vaccination and SARS-CoV-2 variants. Some clones are missing from TCRdb's copy, which holds only in-frame ones; the method was immunoSEQ multiplex PCR. The data contain roughly 350,000 clones, 85% to 90% of them singletons. Treatment in this sample: some 19 received Ad26.COV2.S at low or high dose, single or two shots; several received placebo; per-sample allocation not given. Samples analyzed were those drawn on day 63 after the first vaccine or placebo injection. Sample: peripheral blood, taken in a trial of Ad26.COV2.S vaccine versus placebo. Receptors originate from a person between 18 and 65 years old who received the Ad26.COV2.S COVID-19 vaccine or a placebo.

The rearrangement joins TRBV9 to TRBJ1-2, with TRBD1 matching 8 bases. The germline gives CDR1 SGDLS, CDR2 YYNGEE. The CDR3 is made up of 17 amino acids. The V segment lost 3 bases and the J segment 4 bases; nucleotides outside the gene matches: 14. CDR3 protein: CASSAVTIVGQGYGYTF. DNA for the CDR3: TGTGCCAGCAGCGCCGTGACCATAGTCGGACAGGGCTATGGCTACACCTTC.

This sequence joins TRBV2 and TRBJ2-7, with D perhaps being TRBD1 or TRBD2 (5 bases each). This CDR3 has 15 amino acids. The germline V gene encodes CDR1 SNHLY and CDR2 FYNNEI. With 6 bases removed from V and 0 bases from J, the gap between germline ends came to 15 bases. In DNA form, the CDR3 reads TGTGCCAGCAGGTTTGGGGACGGCCCCTCCTACGAGCAGTACTTC. Amino acid sequence: CASRFGDGPSYEQYF. Filled out from reference TRBV2 and TRBJ2-7, the complete variable domain reads EPEVTQTPSHQVTQMGQEVILRCVPISNHLYFYWYRQILGQKVEFLVSFYNNEISEKSEIFDDQFSVERPDGSNFTLKIRSTKLEDSAMYFCASRFGDGPSYEQYFGPGTRLTVT.

The rearrangement joins TRBV6-4 to TRBJ2-1, with D unclear. Germline CDR1 MRHNA, CDR2 SNTAGT. CDR3 length equals 15 residues. V was clipped by 4 bases and J by 4 bases, with 14 bases between them. CDR3 bases: TGTGCCAGCAGTGCCCTTGCAGGACCTTACAATGAGCAGTTCTTC. Translating it yields CASSALAGPYNEQFF.

CDR3 nucleotide sequence: TGTGTCACCAGCAACCCCACGGGACTAAGGTCGGGCTACACCTTC. It is translated as CVTSNPTGLRSGYTF. The V gene is TRBV2, the J gene TRBJ1-2, with a possible D match to TRBD1 (5 bases). The length of the CDR3 is 15 residues. Germline assignment: CDR1 SNHLY and CDR2 FYNNEI.

The gene calls are TRBV28 and TRBJ2-7; D gene unclear. V was cut by 6 bases and J by 0 bases, with 18 bases left in between. This CDR3 contains 16 residues. CDR1 and CDR2 from the germline V gene are MDHEN and SYDVKM. The CDR3 here is CASSSPSGGNSYEQYF. In nucleotides, the CDR3 is TGTGCCAGCAGCTCCCCCTCGGGCGGCAACTCCTACGAGCAGTACTTC.

This chain links TRBV2 with TRBJ2-7; 15 bases fit TRBD2. This CDR3 is built from 15 residues. Germline V gives CDR1 SNHLY, CDR2 FYNNEI. V lost 6 bases, J lost 9 bases, and 9 bases stayed unmatched. The CDR3 loop reads CASREQGTSGRLQYF. The CDR3 bases are TGTGCCAGCAGGGAACAGGGGACTAGCGGGAGGTTGCAGTACTTC.

This sequence joins TRBV28 and TRBJ2-7; 11 bases map to TRBD2. The V gene end was trimmed by 5 bases and the J gene end by 1 base; junction bases not matched to a gene: 7. The CDR3 runs to 16 residues. The germline V gene encodes CDR1 MDHEN and CDR2 SYDVKM. This CDR3 reads CASSPPTSGISYEQYF. DNA of the CDR3: TGTGCCAGCAGTCCTCCGACTAGCGGGATTTCCTACGAGCAGTACTTC.

The chain combines TRBV28 with TRBJ2-5; 7 bases align to TRBD2. The CDR3 has 18 amino acids. The V and J ends lost 3 bases and 2 bases, in that order; junction bases with no gene match: 15. Germline V gene sequence: CDR1 MDHEN, CDR2 SYDVKM. This chain's CDR3 is CASSLSPLTTGRQETQYF. The CDR3, as DNA: TGTGCCAGCAGTTTGAGCCCCCTGACAACCGGGAGGCAAGAGACCCAGTACTTC.

This clone occurred a few times. The J gene is TRBJ1-1, the V gene TRBV7-9, with 7 bases fitting TRBD1. This CDR3 contains 13 residues. The trim removed 8 bases at V and 0 bases at J, leaving 3 bases unmatched. Germline V CDR1 and CDR2: SEHNR, FQNEAQ (reference sequence). CDR3 amino acids: CASDREMNTEAFF. CDR3 nucleotide sequence: TGTGCCAGCGACAGGGAGATGAACACTGAAGCTTTCTTT.

The rearrangement joins TRBV13 to TRBJ1-1, with D possibly matching TRBD1 (5 bases). This CDR3 spans 13 amino acids. Germline V gives CDR1 PRHDT, CDR2 FYEKMQ (reference sequence). With 0 bases removed from V and 7 bases from J, the gap between germline ends came to 9 bases. This chain's CDR3 is CASSLGRGLEAFF. DNA for the CDR3: TGTGCCAGCAGCTTAGGTCGGGGCCTTGAAGCTTTCTTT.

DNA of the CDR3: TGTGCTAGTGGTTTGGTACTAGGACTAGCGGGACCCACAGATACGCAGTATTTT. Its translation: CASGLVLGLAGPTDTQYF. The rearrangement uses TRBV12-5 and TRBJ2-3; the match to TRBD2 covers 12 bases. The trim removed 0 bases at V and 2 bases at J, leaving 6 bases unmatched. The CDR3 is made up of 18 amino acids. Germline V gene sequence: CDR1 LGHNT, CDR2 FRNRAP.

V usage is TRBV9 and J usage is TRBJ1-6; D is unclear. V was shortened by 0 bases and J by 14 bases, with 15 bases between the two germline ends. Germline V gene sequence: CDR1 SGDLS, CDR2 YYNGEE. This CDR3 region has 14 residues. The CDR3 reads CASSVAGDYSALHF. DNA of the CDR3: TGTGCCAGCAGCGTAGCCGGGGATTATTCGGCCCTCCACTTT.

The V call is TRBV28, the J call TRBJ1-5; D not resolved. Trimming removed 2 bases at V and 4 bases at J, with 9 bases between. The length of the CDR3 is 14 residues. Germline CDR1 MDHEN, CDR2 SYDVKM. The CDR3 DNA sequence: TGTGCCAGCAGTTTACCAGGAAGGAATCAGCCCCAGCATTTT. Protein product: CASSLPGRNQPQHF.

This sequence joins TRBV19 and TRBJ2-1; 12 nucleotides line up with TRBD2. Germline values: CDR1 LNHDA, CDR2 SQIVND (reference sequence). After removal of 4 bases from V and 1 base from J, the junction contained 5 bases not matched to a gene. This CDR3 is 17 amino acids long. In DNA form, the CDR3 reads TGTGCCAGTAGTAAGGGACTAGCGGGCAGGTCCTACAATGAGCAGTTCTTC. Translation: CASSKGLAGRSYNEQFF.

The rearrangement joins TRBV3-1 (or the pseudogene TRBV3-2) to TRBJ1-2; D gene ambiguous. The germline CDR1 and CDR2 sequences are LGHDT and YNNKEL (reference sequence). The CDR3 has 14 amino acids. The V gene lost 0 bases and the J gene lost 7 bases, with 12 bases spanning the gap. The CDR3 sequence is CASSQDARIGGYTF. CDR3 nucleotide sequence: TGTGCCAGCAGCCAAGATGCCCGGATCGGTGGCTACACCTTC.

This sequence joins TRBV6-5 and TRBJ1-1; no clear D. CDR1 is MNHEY, CDR2 SVGAGI, per germline. The CDR3 runs 14 residues. V was cut by 0 bases and J by 1 base, with 6 bases left in between. CDR3 coding DNA: TGTGCCAGCAGTTACTCGTTGGGGAACACTGAAGCTTTCTTT. Its protein is CASSYSLGNTEAFF.

This clone was seen a single time. The V and J genes are TRBV10-1 and TRBJ2-5, with D maybe TRBD2 (7 bases). The V gene lost 4 bases and the J gene lost 5 bases, with 11 bases spanning the gap. The V gene's germline CDR1 is WNHNN and CDR2 SYGVQD (reference sequence). The CDR3 consists of 13 residues. The CDR3 bases are TGCGCCAGCAGTGGAGGGGGAGGGGAGACCCAGTACTTC. It translates to CASSGGGGETQYF.

This clone was seen a handful of times. Other DNA sequences in this sample translate to the same CDR3. The rearrangement uses TRBV12-3 or TRBV12-4 and TRBJ1-2; the D gene is possibly TRBD1 (5 bases). V was clipped by 5 bases and J by 4 bases, with 11 bases between them. The CDR3 sequence is 13 residues long. CDR3 coding DNA: TGTGCCAGCAGTCCAGGGACGGGCTATGGCTACACCTTC. Its translation: CASSPGTGYGYTF.

The V call is TRBV7-9, the J call TRBJ2-7; no reliable D call. The CDR3 covers 14 residues. Germline assignment: CDR1 SEHNR and CDR2 FQNEAQ (reference sequence). Trimming took 1 base from V and 2 from J, leaving 9 bases between them. CDR3: CASSLGGKTYEQYF. The DNA for the CDR3 is TGTGCCAGCAGCTTAGGTGGGAAAACCTACGAGCAGTACTTC.

V is TRBV4-1 and J is TRBJ2-2; D gene unclear. Per the germline V gene, CDR1 is MGHRA and CDR2 is YSYEKL. CDR3 length equals 14 residues. V was cut by 2 bases and J by 4 bases, with 8 bases left in between. CDR3 in amino acids: CASSQTSSTGELFF. The CDR3 nucleotides read TGCGCCAGCAGCCAAACAAGTAGCACCGGGGAGCTGTTTTTT.

This clone was counted a single time. The rearrangement joins TRBV30 to TRBJ1-6; D is possibly TRBD1 (5 bases). Trimming pared 3 bases from V and 7 bases from J, leaving 19 bases between. In germline, CDR1 is GTSNPN, CDR2 SVGIG (reference sequence). This CDR3 is 16 amino acids long. CDR3 sequence: CAWSWREGGTNSPLHF. The CDR3 nucleotides read TGTGCCTGGAGCTGGCGGGAAGGTGGGACGAATTCACCCCTCCACTTT.

This clone was detected ten times or more. The chain carries TRBV9 and TRBJ1-1; D remains ambiguous. Germline V CDR1 and CDR2: SGDLS, YYNGEE. This CDR3 has 14 amino acids. Trimming cost V 4 bases and J 0 bases, with 10 bases left between them. The chain's CDR3 is CASSQNPMNTEAFF. CDR3 coding DNA: TGTGCCAGCAGCCAAAACCCCATGAACACTGAAGCTTTCTTT.

V gene TRBV6-5 combines with J gene TRBJ2-7; tentatively, D is TRBD1 (6 bases). The ends were cut back, 6 bases at V and 4 bases at J, with 7 bases in the middle. Germline CDR1 reads MNHEY; CDR2 reads SVGAGI. This CDR3 is built from 11 residues. The CDR3 DNA reads as TGTGCCAGCAGAGGACAGTACGAGCAGTACTTC. It yields the protein CASRGQYEQYF.